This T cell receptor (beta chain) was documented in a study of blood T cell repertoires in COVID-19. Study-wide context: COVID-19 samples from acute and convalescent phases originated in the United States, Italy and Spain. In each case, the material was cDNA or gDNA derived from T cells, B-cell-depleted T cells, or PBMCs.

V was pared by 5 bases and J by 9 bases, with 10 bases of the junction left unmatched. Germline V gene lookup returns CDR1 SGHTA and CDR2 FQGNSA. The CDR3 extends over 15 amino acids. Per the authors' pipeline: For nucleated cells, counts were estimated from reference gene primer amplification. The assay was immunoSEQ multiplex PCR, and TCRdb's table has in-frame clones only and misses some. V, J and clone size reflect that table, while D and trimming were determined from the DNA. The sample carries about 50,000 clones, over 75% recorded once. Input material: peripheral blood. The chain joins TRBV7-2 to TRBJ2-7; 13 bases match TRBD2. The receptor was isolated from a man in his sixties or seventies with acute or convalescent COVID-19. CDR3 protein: CASSPRTSGRYRQYF. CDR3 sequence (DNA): TGTGCCAGCAGCCCCCGGACTAGCGGGAGATATAGGCAGTACTTC.